The clone carrying this T cell receptor beta chain was picked up a small number of times. Its cognate antigen is unknown. These data are taken from a study of response to subunit inactivated influenza vaccine. Study results and limitations: Authors suggested few new T cells are recruited by each seasonal influenza vaccination.

TCRdb reanalysed the RT-PCR reads using MiXCR and keeps one entry per CDR3 protein. The table lists about 310,000 distinct CDR3 sequences, approximately 21% of them singletons, with over 9% in the top ten. The V and J ends lost 6 bases and 2 bases respectively, with 10 bases between them. Germline V gives CDR1 LNHDA, CDR2 SQIVND (reference sequence). The CDR3 contains 13 residues. The sequence was collected from a man aged 50 to 69 who received an inactivated influenza vaccine. The rearrangement uses TRBV19 and TRBJ1-1; D unresolved. Sequenced here: PBMCs from blood, sampled about 20 months after vaccination. DNA for the CDR3: TGTGCCAGTAGCACCGTGGCAAACACTGAAGCTTTCTTT. Its protein is CASSTVANTEAFF.